This T cell receptor beta chain was sequenced in a study of identical twins. Broader study findings: Insertions ran lower in abundant cord blood beta clonotypes, though not in memory repertoires.

There are a few counts of this clonotype. Its antigen is not identified. V shed 1 base and J shed 3 bases, with 9 bases lying between them. Looked up from germline, CDR1 is LNHNV and CDR2 is YYDKDF (reference sequence). The CDR3 sequence is 14 residues long. TCRdb fed the 5' RACE reads into MiXCR, producing one record per CDR3 protein. The table lists some 440,000 distinct CDR3 sequences, approximately 24% of them singletons, with over 2.5% in the top ten. A further study also used this sample, focusing on T cells expressing NK-cell markers. That source adds: Four of the donors also had these clonotypes leading their CD3+CD56-NKG2C+ fraction. Whether expanded NKG2C+ T cell clones were HCMV specific stayed uncertain.

The clonotype was recovered from a woman younger than 30 in good health. The sequenced sample was CD4+ T cells sorted from blood. V and J are TRBV15 and TRBJ2-5; D possibly corresponds to TRBD1 (6 bases). CDR3 sequence (DNA): TGTGCCACCAGCAGAGGCAGGGGAGAAGAGACCCAGTACTTC. It translates to CATSRGRGEETQYF.